These 17 T cell receptor beta chains were sequenced from one sample in a study of shared clonotypes between healthy human individuals (dated by TCRdb to 2020 to 2021). For the CD8 naive samples, CD45RO-negative cells were positively selected for CCR7, yielding a CD45RA+CCR7+ population from which TemRA cells were excluded. Preparation of the library involved the immunoSEQ multiplex PCR assay. This is the immuneACCESS table as TCRdb keeps it, with only in-frame sequences that have V and J called. A part of the clones is gone; compared with another copy, unresolved V genes explain less than half, and the rest is unexplained. The sample records some 740,000 clones, 92% of which are singletons. Less than 25% of the sample belongs to the ten largest clones. Sequencing used naive CD8+ T cells sorted from blood. Taken with the paper, the label for cell subset or site translates to: CD45RA+CCR7+. The receptor source for this set is a man aged 25 to 40 in good health.

This clone was seen a single time. This sequence joins TRBV5-1 and TRBJ1-4, with D perhaps TRBD1 (5 bases). Germline V gives CDR1 SGHRS, CDR2 YFSETQ. Trimming cost V 3 bases and J 6 bases, with 15 bases left between them. The CDR3 is 15 amino acids. DNA for the CDR3: TGCGCCAGCAGCTCGGAGCGGGGGATTTATGAAAAACTGTTTTTT. Amino acids: CASSSERGIYEKLFF.

The chain is built from TRBV7-8 and TRBJ2-7; TRBD1 matches at 8 bases. The ends lost 1 base at V and 4 bases at J; junction bases unmatched: 9. This CDR3 comprises 16 residues. The germline V gene encodes CDR1 SGHVS and CDR2 FQNEAQ. CDR3 region: CASSLGLGQVRYEQYF. Here the CDR3 DNA reads TGTGCCAGCAGCTTAGGCTTGGGACAGGTCCGTTACGAGCAGTACTTC.

Regarding this clone: This same CDR3 is encoded by further DNA sequences in the sample. V is TRBV6-5 and J is TRBJ1-2, with a tentative D call TRBD1 (6 bases). This CDR3 has 15 residues. Trimming left V 0 bases short and J 0 bases short, with 8 bases between. Germline assignment: CDR1 MNHEY and CDR2 SVGAGI. The CDR3 loop reads CASSYSTGTNYGYTF. DNA for the CDR3: TGTGCCAGCAGTTACTCGACAGGAACTAACTATGGCTACACCTTC.

In this sample, this clone turned up a few times. The chain recombines TRBV2 with TRBJ1-2, with D perhaps matching TRBD1 (5 bases). The germline CDR1 and CDR2 sequences are SNHLY and FYNNEI. The CDR3 consists of 12 residues. CDR3 sequence: CATSGSRYGYTF. As DNA, the CDR3 is TGTGCTACCTCAGGGTCTCGATATGGCTACACCTTC.

The chain recombines TRBV10-3 with TRBJ2-1, with D tentatively TRBD2 (5 bases). Trimming removed 0 bases from V and 4 bases from J, with 10 bases in between. CDR1 ENHRY and CDR2 SYGVKD come from the germline V gene. The CDR3 spans 15 residues. The CDR3 region has the DNA TGTGCCATCAGTGAGTCCGAGCGGCGTTACAATGAGCAGTTCTTC. This sequence encodes CAISESERRYNEQFF.

This chain uses TRBV6-1 with TRBJ1-5, with D unclear. Germline V lookup: CDR1 MNHNS, CDR2 SASEGT. V was pared by 3 bases and J by 1 base, with 13 bases between. This CDR3 is built from 16 residues. The CDR3 DNA is TGTGCCAGCAGTGATTGGCAGAAGTTGAGCAATCAGCCCCAGCATTTT. It yields the protein CASSDWQKLSNQPQHF.

The chain couples TRBV9 to TRBJ2-3, with a weak D call TRBD2 (6 bases). Germline lookup yields CDR1 SGDLS and CDR2 YYNGEE. V lost 1 base, J lost 6 bases, and 12 bases lay in between. The CDR3 loop spans 14 amino acids. The CDR3 bases are TGTGCCAGCAGCGTATGGCGGGACGGGGATACGCAGTATTTT. Translation gives CASSVWRDGDTQYF.

The rearrangement joins TRBV9 to TRBJ2-1, with 7 bases identical to TRBD1. CDR1 is SGDLS, CDR2 YYNGEE, per germline. The junction had 9 bases not matched to a gene; V was cut back by 0 bases and J by 9 bases. The CDR3 has 15 amino acids. Here the CDR3 DNA reads TGTGCCAGCAGCGTAGAAGGACAGGCCAGTGGTGAGCAGTTCTTC. Residues: CASSVEGQASGEQFF.

The chain employs TRBV5-1 and TRBJ2-7; D call uncertain. Looked up from germline, CDR1 is SGHRS and CDR2 is YFSETQ. The V and J ends lost 3 bases and 1 base respectively, with 17 bases between them. This CDR3 region has 16 residues. The CDR3 region has the DNA TGCGCCAGCAGCTCGTCCGGGCCGGCCATGTCCTACGAGCAGTACTTC. Its protein product is CASSSSGPAMSYEQYF.

The chain employs TRBV18 and TRBJ2-1; perhaps TRBD2 as D (6 bases). Germline assignment: CDR1 KGHSH and CDR2 LQKENI. The CDR3 length is 16 residues. V was clipped by 4 bases and J by 8 bases, with 21 bases between them. CDR3 in amino acids: CASSLPGLRHIYEQFF. As DNA, the CDR3 is TGTGCCAGCTCACTCCCGGGACTTCGGCATATTTATGAGCAGTTCTTC. The full variable domain, rest sourced from reference TRBV18 and TRBJ2-1, is NAGVMQNPRHLVRRRGQEARLRCSPMKGHSHVYWYRQLPEEGLKFMVYLQKENIIDESGMPKERFSAEFPKEGPSILRIQQVVRGDSAAYFCASSLPGLRHIYEQFFGPGTRLTVL.

The rearrangement uses TRBV7-9 and TRBJ2-2; TRBD1 aligns across 10 bases. The CDR3 is 16 residues long. Germline loops: CDR1 SEHNR, CDR2 FQNEAQ (reference sequence). Trimming at V came to 4 bases and at J to 6 bases, leaving 8 bases not matched to a gene. The CDR3 bases are TGTGCCAGCAGCTCCGGGACAGGGGTTTGGGCCGGGGAGCTGTTTTTT. Its translation: CASSSGTGVWAGELFF. Supplemented by reference TRBV7-9 and TRBJ2-2, the full variable domain reads DTGVSQNPRHKITKRGQNVTFRCDPISEHNRLYWYRQTLGQGPEFLTYFQNEAQLEKSRLLSDRFSAERPKGSFSTLEIQRTEQGDSAMYLCASSSGTGVWAGELFFGEGSRLTVL.

The chain links TRBV14 to TRBJ2-7, with D perhaps given as TRBD1 or TRBD2 (6 bases each). Trimming shortened V by 2 bases and J by 5 bases, and 16 bases separated the two germline ends. The CDR3 is 15 amino acids. Per germline, CDR1 SGHDN and CDR2 FVKESK. The CDR3 is CASSQFIGGTNEQYF. The CDR3 DNA reads TGTGCCAGCAGCCAATTTATAGGGGGGACGAACGAGCAGTACTTC.

V usage is TRBV10-3 and J usage is TRBJ1-1; D might be TRBD1 (5 bases). Germline loops: CDR1 ENHRY, CDR2 SYGVKD. The CDR3 length is 13 residues. V was shortened by 6 bases and J by 1 base, with 9 bases between the two germline ends. CDR3 DNA sequence: TGTGCCATCAGCTCCGGGACGAACACTGAAGCTTTCTTT. Translating it yields CAISSGTNTEAFF.

This clone was detected once. The rearrangement uses TRBV7-6 and TRBJ2-1; D may be TRBD1 (6 bases). Per the germline V gene, CDR1 is SGHVS and CDR2 is FNYEAQ. Trimming shortened V by 4 bases and J by 3 bases, and 10 bases separated the two germline ends. The CDR3 sequence is 14 residues long. CDR3 amino acids: CASSSGQNYNEQFF. Written as DNA, the CDR3 is TGTGCCAGCAGCTCGGGACAAAACTACAATGAGCAGTTCTTC.

The chain couples TRBV19 to TRBJ2-2, with no clear D. The V gene lost 6 bases and the J gene lost 5 bases, with 4 bases spanning the gap. This CDR3 has 11 amino acids. Germline lookup yields CDR1 LNHDA and CDR2 SQIVND (reference sequence). The CDR3, as DNA: TGTGCCAGTAGACTAACCGGGGAGCTGTTTTTT. Amino acid sequence: CASRLTGELFF. The whole variable domain, filled in from reference TRBV19 and TRBJ2-2, reads DGGITQSPKYLFRKEGQNVTLSCEQNLNHDAMYWYRQDPGQGLRLIYYSQIVNDFQKGDIAEGYSVSREKKESFPLTVTSAQKNPTAFYLCASRLTGELFFGEGSRLTVL.

The V gene is TRBV7-9, the J gene TRBJ2-5; a weak D match, TRBD2 (6 bases). Germline CDR1 and CDR2: SEHNR and FQNEAQ (reference sequence). The length of the CDR3 is 16 residues. V lost 6 bases, J lost 4 bases, and 21 bases lay in between. Written as DNA, the CDR3 is TGTGCCAGCAGTATCTTCCGGGACTCGGCTATAGAGACCCAGTACTTC. This sequence encodes CASSIFRDSAIETQYF.

V usage is TRBV6-6 and J usage is TRBJ2-1; 8 nucleotides align to TRBD1. CDR3 size: 16 residues. V was pared by 4 bases and J by 5 bases, with 10 bases of the junction left unmatched. Per germline, CDR1 MNHNY and CDR2 SVGAGI (reference sequence). CDR3 residues: CASSFSGQGGHNEQFF. In DNA, the CDR3 is TGTGCCAGCAGTTTCTCCGGACAGGGAGGACACAATGAGCAGTTCTTC.